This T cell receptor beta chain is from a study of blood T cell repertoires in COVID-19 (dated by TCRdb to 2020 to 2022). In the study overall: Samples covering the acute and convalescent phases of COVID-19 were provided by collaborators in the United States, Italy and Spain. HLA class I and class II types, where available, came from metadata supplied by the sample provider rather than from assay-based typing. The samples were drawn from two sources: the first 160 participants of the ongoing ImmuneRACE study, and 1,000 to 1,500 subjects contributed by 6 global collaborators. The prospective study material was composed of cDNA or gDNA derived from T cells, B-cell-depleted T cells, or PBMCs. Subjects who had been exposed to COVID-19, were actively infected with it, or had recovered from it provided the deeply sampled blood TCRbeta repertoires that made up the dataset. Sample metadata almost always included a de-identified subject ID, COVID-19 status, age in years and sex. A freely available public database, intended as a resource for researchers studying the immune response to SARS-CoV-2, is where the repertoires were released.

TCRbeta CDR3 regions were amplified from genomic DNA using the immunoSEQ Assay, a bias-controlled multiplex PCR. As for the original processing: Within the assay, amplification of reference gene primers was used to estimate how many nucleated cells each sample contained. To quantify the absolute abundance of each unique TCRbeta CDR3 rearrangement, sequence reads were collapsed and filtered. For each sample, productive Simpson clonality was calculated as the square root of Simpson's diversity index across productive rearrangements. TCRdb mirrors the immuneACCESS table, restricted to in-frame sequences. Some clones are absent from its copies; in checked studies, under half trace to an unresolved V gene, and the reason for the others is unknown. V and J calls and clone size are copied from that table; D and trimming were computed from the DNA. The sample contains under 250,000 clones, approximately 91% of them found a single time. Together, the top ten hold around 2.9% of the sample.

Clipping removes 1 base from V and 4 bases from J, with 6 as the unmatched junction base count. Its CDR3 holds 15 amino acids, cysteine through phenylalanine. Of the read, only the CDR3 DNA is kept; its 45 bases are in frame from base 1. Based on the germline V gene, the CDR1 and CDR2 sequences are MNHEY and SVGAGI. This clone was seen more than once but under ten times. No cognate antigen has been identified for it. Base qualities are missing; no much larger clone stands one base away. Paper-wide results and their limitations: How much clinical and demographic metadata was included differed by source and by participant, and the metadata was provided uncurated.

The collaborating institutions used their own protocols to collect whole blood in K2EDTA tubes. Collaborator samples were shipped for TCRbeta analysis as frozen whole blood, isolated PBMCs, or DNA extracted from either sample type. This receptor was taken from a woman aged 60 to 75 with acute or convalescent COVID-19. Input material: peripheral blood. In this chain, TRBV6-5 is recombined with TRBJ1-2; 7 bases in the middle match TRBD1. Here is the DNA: TGTGCCAGCAGTTACTTCAACCGGGACAGCTATGGCTACACCTTC. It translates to CASSYFNRDSYGYTF.